The sequence of this TCR beta chain was determined in a study of T cells in Graves' hyperthyroidism and ophthalmopathy (dated by TCRdb to between 2019 and 2020). About the study as a whole: Peripheral blood was sampled at the time of initial diagnosis, prior to any treatment. TCR V-J signatures able to tell the groups apart were searched for in a discovery cohort of more than 90 patients, of whom approximately 40 had Graves' ophthalmopathy and 55 to 60 had stable Graves' hyperthyroidism. The study also compared thyroid tissue and blood T-cell repertoires from about six Graves' hyperthyroidism patients. For training and testing, the 100 or so patients in the discovery cohort were randomly divided in a 7:3 ratio. According to the paper, TCR Vbeta CDR3 sequencing was carried out on over 130 peripheral blood samples, which came from approximately 43 ophthalmopathy, 70 to 80 hyperthyroidism and roughly 17 progressor patients. Prospective prediction of ophthalmopathy was tested in an independent validation cohort consisting of fewer than 20 hyperthyroidism patients and around 16 patients who later progressed to ophthalmopathy. After sampling, hyperthyroidism patients received methimazole starting at 30 mg daily, and ophthalmopathy patients received high-dose intravenous methylprednisolone. Overall study results and their limits: A 13 V-J signature model separated ophthalmopathy from stable hyperthyroidism, with approximately 87% sensitivity and around 84% specificity in cross-validation and 80%/75% in testing. During validation, the model predicted progression to ophthalmopathy a median of about 5.9 months ahead of onset, with roughly 65% sensitivity and less than 85% specificity. Most expanded thyroid clonotypes (frequency above 0.001) were also detected in blood, suggesting blood repertoires may reflect thyroid immune responses. Sample size was not statistically predetermined, and investigators were not blinded to group allocation.

Moderately to severely active disease, a Clinical Activity Score of at least 3, a NOSPECS grade of at least 4, and a duration under 3 months were present in ophthalmopathy patients. Exclusion was applied to patients with uncontrolled infections, other autoimmune diseases, pregnancy or lactation. Diagnoses were established on the basis of clinical symptoms, serum thyroxine and TRAb, thyroid ultrasound, and orbital computed tomography. PBMCs were isolated from 7.5 to 10 ml of fresh peripheral blood by Ficoll-Paque density gradient centrifugation. Total RNA was extracted using Trizol reagent, and RNA quality was assessed on an Agilent 2100 Bioanalyzer. Amplification of TCR beta CDR3 regions was carried out from RNA transcripts. A first-round RT-PCR of the TCR CDR3 used the HTBI primer set with the Qiagen OneStep RT-PCR kit. Libraries were constructed in a second round of multiplex PCR, after which size selection and purification were carried out. Libraries were sequenced paired-end with 100 bp reads on an Illumina HiSeq2000. The original pipeline was this. SOAPnuke was used to process the raw data, with reads discarded if the reads contained adapters or uncalled bases, had a mean Phred below 15, or lacked an exact constant-primer or identifier match. COPE v1.2.5 was used to merge high-quality paired reads, and clonotypes were defined as unique nucleotide sequences. MiTCR v1.1 was used to align clonotypes to the IMGT TRBV, TRBD and TRBJ reference segments. The analysis included only V-J combinations with a frequency above 0.0001, which together covered approximately 99% of the repertoires. The TCS score was defined as the ratio of F50 (clonal expansion) to E x V (chaos), calculated using BLOSUM62-based TCRdist between CDR3 peptides within each V-J. Welch's t-statistics and random forest reduced 514 V-J features to about 12, which were used in a naive Bayes classifier (R e1071). TCRdb trimmed the raw reads at Q25, called clones with MiXCR and kept productive beta chains. When rows share a CDR3 protein, they turn into one entry using the most common DNA and genes. These V and J calls derive from TCRdb rather than the authors' analysis. Across this sample there are almost 350,000 distinct CDR3 sequences, with around 18% seen only once. The ten top clones hold around 15% of the sample.

Measured from the cysteine to the phenylalanine, the CDR3 is 14 residues long. Here the CDR3 DNA is all that survives: 42 bases in frame from base 1. Per the germline V gene, SGHTA is the CDR1 and FQGNSA is the CDR2. The trim is 5 bases for V and 1 base for J, with a gap of 11 bases between the germline ends. Many counts were recorded for this clonotype. The clone's antigen remains unknown. No much larger clone is present one base from it, and per-base qualities are unavailable. This chain is built from TRBV7-2 and TRBJ1-1, with the D gene call left open. This TCR was recovered from a woman aged 40 to 50 with Graves' ophthalmopathy. Sequenced material: blood. The DNA sequence is given as TGTGCCAGCAGCCCCTTAGCCAGGAACACTGAAGCTTTCTTT. This sequence encodes CASSPLARNTEAFF.